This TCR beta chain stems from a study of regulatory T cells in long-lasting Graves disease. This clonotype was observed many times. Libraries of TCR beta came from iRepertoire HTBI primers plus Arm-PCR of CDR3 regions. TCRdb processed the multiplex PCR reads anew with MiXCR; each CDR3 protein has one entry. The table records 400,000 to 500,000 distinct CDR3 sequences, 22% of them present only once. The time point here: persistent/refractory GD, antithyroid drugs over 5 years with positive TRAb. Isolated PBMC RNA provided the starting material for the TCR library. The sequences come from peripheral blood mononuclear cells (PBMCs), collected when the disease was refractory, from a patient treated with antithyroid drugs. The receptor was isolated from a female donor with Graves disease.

The CDR3 is CASGDGAGGWEKLFF. In nucleotides, the CDR3 is TGTGCCAGCGGGGATGGGGCAGGGGGCTGGGAAAAACTGTTTTTT. The V and J genes are TRBV7-2 and TRBJ1-4; 8 nucleotides agree with TRBD1. Germline trimming cut 8 bases from V and 8 bases from J; bases unmatched to any gene: 13. Germline-derived CDR1 and CDR2 are SGHTA and FQGNSA. The CDR3 has 15 residues.